The clone carrying this T cell receptor (beta chain) appeared once. Its antigen is unidentified. In the authors' methods: Without quality scores, immunoSEQ junctional reads could not be filtered like full-length reads. The table came from immunoSEQ multiplex PCR; TCRdb's copy has only in-frame clones and leaves some out. Clone size and the V and J calls come from that table; the DNA yielded D and trimming. Among around 530,000 clones, roughly 72% were seen once, and the ten largest hold approximately 12%. The CDR3 extends over 14 amino acids. The germline gives CDR1 MNHNS, CDR2 SASEGT. Trimming took 6 bases from V and 3 from J; bases not matched to a gene: 3. These data originate in a study of shared clonotypes between healthy human individuals. Study findings and constraints: Since donors were few, the genetic and exposure-history diversity represented was limited. Sequencing depth was expected to influence donor clonotype sharing.

The genes are TRBV6-1 and TRBJ2-2, with 8 nucleotides matching TRBD1. Material for sequencing was PBMCs. This TCR was recovered from a middle-aged woman in good health. Some clones in this sample may be carry-over from other donors' samples. The CDR3 nucleotides read TGTGCCAGCAGCAGGGGGCCGGACACCGGGGAGCTGTTTTTT. Its translation: CASSRGPDTGELFF.